This entry features one T cell receptor beta chain sequence. Germline V CDR1 and CDR2: KGHSH, LQKENI. V gave up 6 bases and J gave up 3 bases; unmatched junction bases: 11. The CDR3 is 16 residues long. The authors' processing: Scientists estimated how many nucleated cells there were by amplifying reference gene primers. Some clones are missing from TCRdb's copy, which holds only in-frame ones; the method was immunoSEQ multiplex PCR. The DNA gave D and trimming, while V, J and clone size come from that table. The profile shows roughly 250,000 clones, around 81% of them singletons. This record comes from a study of blood T cell repertoires in COVID-19. Study as a whole: The samples span acute and convalescent COVID-19 from the United States, Italy and Spain. T cells, B-cell-depleted T cells, or PBMCs supplied cDNA or gDNA.

The sequencing sample was made of peripheral blood. The chain carries TRBV18 and TRBJ2-1; TRBD1 agrees at 7 bases. This receptor was taken from a woman aged 60-75 years with active or convalescent COVID-19. The CDR3 DNA follows: TGTGCCAGCTCGCCGAACAGGGGCCCTCGCTACAATGAGCAGTTCTTC. Residues: CASSPNRGPRYNEQFF.